This T cell receptor beta chain derives from a study of OX40 agonist ivuxolimab in advanced cancers. With respect to the entire study: Ivuxolimab was an agonistic, fully human IgG2 monoclonal antibody directed against OX40 (CD134), a costimulatory receptor. A male proportion of roughly 85% and a mean age of about 60 years, ranging from 23 to 79, were recorded for the dose-escalation cohort. The point of sequencing TCRbeta in the periphery was to test whether ivuxolimab changed TCR sequence diversity and drove clonal T-cell expansion. Patients were allowed to have had prior anti-PD-1, anti-PD-L1 or anti-CTLA-4 therapy, and around two fifths of the dose-escalation patients had been treated with checkpoint inhibitors. Intravenous ivuxolimab was administered to patients every 2 weeks at six dose levels: 0.01, 0.1, 0.3, 1.5, 3 and 10 mg/kg. The monotherapy dose-escalation portion (N ≈ 55 patients) of the phase I ivuxolimab trial is reported in the paper. Of the approximately 50 patients in dose escalation, around 19 had hepatocellular carcinoma, approximately 15 had melanoma, 9 had renal cell carcinoma and 9 had head and neck cancer. Partial responses occurred in three dose-escalation patients: two with cutaneous melanoma and one with hepatocellular carcinoma. The study at large found these results: After ivuxolimab, expanded clones were on average more numerous among CD8+ T cells than among CD4+ T cells. At doses of 0.1 to 3.0 mg/kg, clonal expansion of both CD4+ and CD8+ blood T cells was observed from baseline to week 6. In the 0.1-3.0 mg/kg groups, partial responders were among the patients with the lowest normalized peripheral clonal expansion, particularly in CD8+ T cells. The antigen specificity of the clonally expanded peripheral T cells was not determined. Low levels of normalized T-cell clonal expansion were also shown by some nonresponding patients.

Genomic DNA was isolated from the sorted cells so that the TCRbeta CDR3 region could be sequenced. TCRbeta CDR3 regions were sequenced using the immunoSEQ Assay. What TCRdb holds here is the immuneACCESS table cut down to in-frame rearrangements. Part of the clones is not present; checked against another copy, under half of the missing clones reflect an unresolved V gene, and the others are unexplained. The sample records approximately 62,000 clones, over 75% of which are singletons. In total, the top ten clones hold 5% of the sample. From the cysteine up to the phenylalanine, the CDR3 has a length of 13 residues. CDR3 DNA is the only sequence kept; it has 39 bases, read in frame from the first base. V was cut back by 5 bases and J by 6 bases, leaving a gap of 15 bases between them. The germline V gene (reference sequence) provides CDR1 SGHNT and CDR2 YYREEE. Patients with a history of autoimmune disease or receiving systemic immunosuppression were excluded from the trial. Peripheral blood for TCR sequencing was collected from all dose cohorts at baseline, on cycle 4 day 1, and on cycle 7 day 1. Samples came from an open-label, multicenter, first-in-human phase I dose-escalation trial of ivuxolimab. Adults with locally advanced or metastatic melanoma, renal cell, hepatocellular, or head and neck squamous cell carcinoma were enrolled in the trial. Before TCR sequencing, CD4+ and CD8+ T cells were separately sorted from peripheral blood.

This clone was counted between two and nine times. This receptor's antigen is unknown. Nothing much larger sits one base from this clone, and base qualities are not available. This sequence originates from an adult with an advanced solid tumor such as melanoma, head and neck, liver or kidney cancer. The sample in question was CD4+ or CD8+ T cells sorted from blood, obtained in a trial of the OX40 agonist ivuxolimab. This chain is built from TRBV5-4 and TRBJ2-7; TRBD1 might be the D gene, on 6 matching bases. The CDR3 protein: CASSLWGRLEQYF. DNA sequence: TGTGCCAGCAGTCTTTGGGGGCGCCTCGAGCAGTACTTC.